Listed here are 2 T cell receptor beta chains from one sample, sequenced in a study of blood T cell repertoires in COVID-19. Only in-frame clones appear in the TCRdb table, and some are missing; sequencing was by immunoSEQ multiplex PCR. The sample lists about 250,000 clones; around four fifths were seen once. The sample consisted of peripheral blood. All receptors come from a woman in her sixties or seventies with active or convalescent COVID-19.

This clone was recorded only once. The J gene is TRBJ2-3, the V gene TRBV6-5; D unclear. The CDR3 contains 11 residues. The germline V gene encodes CDR1 MNHEY and CDR2 SVGAGI. V lost 0 bases, J lost 15 bases, and 10 bases lay in between. The CDR3 nucleotides read TGTGCCAGCAGTTACTCGAGGCTAGAATATTTT. Translation: CASSYSRLEYF.

The chain has TRBV5-5 and TRBJ2-3; D not resolved. Trimming removed 0 bases from V and 1 base from J, with 12 bases in between. The CDR3 runs 16 residues. Germline CDR1 SGHKS, CDR2 YYEKEE (reference sequence). DNA of the CDR3: TGTGCCAGCAGCTTGGGGATAGCACCCGGCACAGATACGCAGTATTTT. This encodes CASSLGIAPGTDTQYF.